A single sample gave rise to the 29 T cell receptor beta chains below, sequenced in a study of T cells in Graves' hyperthyroidism and ophthalmopathy. What was amplified from RNA transcripts were TCR beta CDR3 regions. Carried out on the TCR CDR3, a first-round RT-PCR used the HTBI primer set. TCRdb redid the calling of the multiplex PCR reads with MiXCR, one entry per CDR3 protein. The table includes a few hundred thousand distinct CDR3 sequences, 15% to 17% detected once. Sequencing input: blood. The receptors derive from a young woman with Graves' hyperthyroidism.

This clonotype was recorded many times. The genes are TRBV24-1 and TRBJ1-2, with D possibly being TRBD1 (5 bases). The germline gives CDR1 KGHDR, CDR2 SFDVKD. Trimming removed 3 bases from V and 7 bases from J, with 11 bases in between. CDR3 length: 13 amino acids. CDR3: CATSDRDSSGYTF. The CDR3 DNA sequence: TGTGCCACCAGTGATCGTGACAGCAGTGGCTACACCTTC.

This clonotype was counted ten times or more. The chain uses TRBV7-2 and TRBJ2-5; D may be TRBD1 or TRBD2 (5 bases each). V was clipped by 2 bases and J by 5 bases, with 12 bases between them. Germline V gene data show CDR1 as SGHTA and CDR2 as FQGNSA. CDR3 length: 14 residues. In DNA, the CDR3 is TGTGCCAGCAGCTTATTGGGACCCGGGGAGACCCAGTACTTC. It encodes CASSLLGPGETQYF.

This chain joins TRBV4-1 and TRBJ2-1, with 11 bases lining up with TRBD2. There are 17 residues in the CDR3. Looked up from germline, CDR1 is MGHRA and CDR2 is YSYEKL. The trim removed 4 bases at V and 5 bases at J, leaving 10 bases unmatched. The CDR3: CASSPRLAGRSDNEQFF. CDR3 bases: TGCGCCAGCAGCCCCCGACTAGCGGGAAGATCCGACAATGAGCAGTTCTTC.

This clonotype has ten or more counts. The J gene is TRBJ1-3, the V gene TRBV2; TRBD1 matches at 7 bases. The V and J ends lost 6 bases and 0 bases, in that order; junction bases with no gene match: 8. This CDR3 has 16 residues. Per the germline V gene, CDR1 is SNHLY and CDR2 is FYNNEI. DNA of the CDR3: TGTGCCAGCAGCGGGACGACAGGGATCTCTGGAAACACCATATATTTT. Translation gives CASSGTTGISGNTIYF.

This clonotype was recorded at least ten times. The chain has TRBV5-1 and TRBJ1-4; tentatively, D is TRBD1 (5 bases). V was shortened by 4 bases and J by 6 bases, with 13 bases between the two germline ends. In germline, CDR1 is SGHRS, CDR2 YFSETQ. The CDR3 has 14 residues. CDR3 sequence reads: CASSTGTADEKLFF. DNA of the CDR3: TGCGCCAGCAGCACCGGGACGGCCGATGAAAAACTGTTTTTT. Full variable domain (missing parts from reference TRBV5-1 and TRBJ1-4): KAGVTQTPRYLIKTRGQQVTLSCSPISGHRSVSWYQQTPGQGLQFLFEYFSETQRNKGNFPGRFSGRQFSNSRSEMNVSTLELGDSALYLCASSTGTADEKLFFGSGTQLSVL.

This clonotype occurred many times. The chain combines TRBV7-8 with TRBJ2-5, with D perhaps given as TRBD1 or TRBD2 (5 bases each). This CDR3 is built from 13 residues. Germline V gene lookup returns CDR1 SGHVS and CDR2 FQNEAQ. The V gene lost 4 bases and the J gene lost 4 bases, with 10 bases spanning the gap. The CDR3 nucleotides are TGTGCCAGCAGCTACGGGACCCGAGAGACCCAGTACTTC. Its protein product is CASSYGTRETQYF.

In its sample, this clonotype was seen a few times. The chain couples TRBV5-5 to TRBJ1-1; D gene uncertain. The length of the CDR3 is 13 residues. CDR1 is SGHKS and CDR2 is YYEKEE in the germline V gene (reference sequence). V shed 7 bases and J shed 1 base, with 11 bases lying between them. The CDR3: CASLGIRNTEAFF. CDR3 sequence (DNA): TGTGCCAGCCTTGGGATACGGAACACTGAAGCTTTCTTT.

This clonotype was observed a few times. This chain connects TRBV29-1 to TRBJ2-3; 8 nucleotides align to TRBD2. V shed 3 bases and J 1 base; nucleotides not matched to a gene: 3. The V gene's germline CDR1 is SQVTM and CDR2 ANQGSEA. The CDR3 totals 14 residues. The CDR3 sequence is CSVDSGRGTDTQYF. The CDR3 coding sequence is TGCAGCGTTGATTCCGGGAGGGGCACAGATACGCAGTATTTT.

This clonotype was seen ten or more times. The J gene is TRBJ2-7, the V gene TRBV20-1; 12 bases line up with TRBD2. This CDR3 spans 14 amino acids. Unmatched junction bases numbered 8, after V lost 6 bases and J lost 5 bases. CDR1 is DFQATT and CDR2 is SNEGSKA in the germline V gene (reference sequence). CDR3 sequence reads: CSAQASGRVHEQYF. The CDR3 region has the DNA TGCAGTGCGCAAGCTAGCGGGAGGGTTCACGAGCAGTACTTC.

This clonotype was observed many times. V gene TRBV6-1 combines with J gene TRBJ1-2; no reliable D call. V was cut by 5 bases and J by 5 bases, with 15 bases left in between. This CDR3 has 14 residues. Germline V CDR1 and CDR2: MNHNS, SASEGT. The CDR3 loop is CASSYGRVAYGYTF. The CDR3 DNA reads TGTGCCAGCAGTTACGGGAGGGTAGCTTATGGCTACACCTTC.

The chain couples TRBV28 to TRBJ1-6; 8 bases line up with TRBD1. The germline V gene has CDR1 MDHEN and CDR2 SYDVKM. This CDR3 is built from 16 residues. V lost 6 bases and J lost 4; bases outside the gene matches: 8. The CDR3 sequence: CASSTQQGGYNSPLHF. CDR3 nucleotide sequence: TGTGCCAGCAGCACCCAACAGGGGGGATATAATTCACCCCTCCACTTT.

The chain links TRBV6-2 or TRBV6-3 to TRBJ1-2, with D possibly matching TRBD1 (6 bases). Trimming pared 4 bases from V and 4 bases from J, leaving 16 bases between. This CDR3 contains 15 residues. Germline V gene data show CDR1 as MNHEY and CDR2 as SVGEGT. The CDR3 region is CASSFQQGSTYGYTF. The CDR3 DNA follows: TGTGCCAGCAGTTTCCAACAGGGATCCACCTATGGCTACACCTTC.

This clonotype has a count of ten or more. V and J are TRBV27 and TRBJ2-7, with 11 bases lining up with TRBD2. This CDR3 spans 18 amino acids. CDR1 and CDR2 from the germline V gene are MNHEY and SMNVEV (reference sequence). Losses at the gene ends were 3 bases for V and 5 bases for J; bases not matched to a gene: 15. The CDR3 nucleotides are TGTGCCAGCAGTTTGGGAACTAGCGGGGGTGCAAGGGTCGACGAGCAGTACTTC. Its translation: CASSLGTSGGARVDEQYF.

This clonotype was picked up many times. This chain uses TRBV24-1 with TRBJ2-3; D unresolved. V was cut by 6 bases and J by 5 bases, with 11 bases left in between. The CDR3 spans 13 residues. Germline V gene data show CDR1 as KGHDR and CDR2 as SFDVKD. This CDR3 is CATSRTGIDTQYF. CDR3 coding DNA: TGTGCCACCAGTCGGACCGGTATAGATACGCAGTATTTT.

This clonotype was counted only a few times. J is TRBJ2-7 and V is TRBV19; 7 bases line up with TRBD1. CDR1 is LNHDA, CDR2 SQIVND, per germline (reference sequence). This CDR3 has 13 residues. J was trimmed by 4 bases and V by 9 bases; bases with no gene match: 9. The CDR3 nucleotides read TGTGCCAGCTCTGACGGACAGGTGTACGAGCAGTACTTC. The encoded protein is CASSDGQVYEQYF.

In this sample, this clonotype turned up many times. The chain has TRBV5-1 and TRBJ2-1; 12 bases map to TRBD2. The CDR3 has 15 amino acids. Germline lookup yields CDR1 SGHRS and CDR2 YFSETQ. J gave up 0 bases and V 5 bases, and 0 bases lay outside the gene matches. CDR3 in DNA: TGCGCCAGCAGGACTAGCGGGAGCTCCTACAATGAGCAGTTCTTC. The encoded protein is CASRTSGSSYNEQFF.

The V gene is TRBV4-1, the J gene TRBJ2-1; possibly TRBD2 for D (6 bases). The V end lost 1 base, the J end lost 9 bases, and 16 bases lay between the germline ends. This CDR3 is 15 amino acids long. Per germline, CDR1 MGHRA and CDR2 YSYEKL. As DNA, the CDR3 is TGCGCCAGCAGCCAAGTATCCGGGAGAGGGATTGAGCAGTTCTTC. Translated: CASSQVSGRGIEQFF.

The J gene is TRBJ2-1, the V gene TRBV5-1; perhaps TRBD1 as D (6 bases). Germline V gene lookup returns CDR1 SGHRS and CDR2 YFSETQ. V dropped 7 bases and J dropped 0 bases, with 29 bases sitting between them. The CDR3 spans 20 residues. The CDR3 DNA follows: TGCGCCAGCCGACAGAATCCGGGACAAAGCCTGCCAGACTCCTACAATGAGCAGTTCTTC. Translation gives CASRQNPGQSLPDSYNEQFF.

The V gene is TRBV7-9, the J gene TRBJ1-5, with D possibly being TRBD1 (5 bases). This CDR3 is built from 15 residues. Germline loops: CDR1 SEHNR, CDR2 FQNEAQ (reference sequence). Trimming pared 5 bases from V and 2 bases from J, leaving 13 bases between. CDR3 DNA: TGTGCCAGCAGCCCCACCGGGGGTCGCAATCAGCCCCAGCATTTT. Translated: CASSPTGGRNQPQHF.

This clonotype was seen repeatedly, ten times or more. The CDR3 DNA reads as TGTGCCAGCAGCCAGCCTGGAAGACCCTACGAGCAGTACTTC. This codes for CASSQPGRPYEQYF. V usage is TRBV3-1 and J usage is TRBJ2-7; D remains unclear. V dropped 3 bases and J dropped 2 bases, with 11 bases sitting between them. This CDR3 has 14 amino acids. CDR1 is LGHDT and CDR2 is YNNKEL in the germline V gene (reference sequence).

In this sample, this clonotype turned up many times. The chain uses TRBV3-1 and TRBJ2-3, with D possibly matching TRBD1 (5 bases). The CDR3 is 14 residues long. The V gene lost 0 bases and the J gene lost 2 bases, with 6 bases spanning the gap. Germline CDR1 is LGHDT and CDR2 is YNNKEL (reference sequence). This chain's CDR3 is CASSQDRATDTQYF. In nucleotides, the CDR3 is TGTGCCAGCAGCCAAGACAGGGCCACAGATACGCAGTATTTT.

The chain recombines TRBV19 with TRBJ1-5; no reliable D call. The CDR3 totals 16 residues. V lost 3 bases and J 3 bases, leaving 15 bases between the germline ends. The germline gives CDR1 LNHDA, CDR2 SQIVND (reference sequence). CDR3 protein: CASSIGRRLPNQPQHF. The CDR3 nucleotides read TGTGCCAGTAGTATCGGGCGGAGGCTCCCCAATCAGCCCCAGCATTTT.

The chain has TRBV24-1 and TRBJ2-5; D is undetermined. There are 16 residues in the CDR3. V lost 2 bases, J lost 3 bases, and 15 bases lay in between. Germline V gives CDR1 KGHDR, CDR2 SFDVKD. For the CDR3, the DNA is TGTGCCACCAGTGATTCCCGTATAGGGCCTAAAGAGACCCAGTACTTC. Its protein product is CATSDSRIGPKETQYF.

This clonotype was observed many times. This rearrangement joins TRBV24-1 to TRBJ2-6; 7 nucleotides match TRBD1. The trim removed 7 bases at V and 7 bases at J, leaving 9 bases unmatched. Germline values: CDR1 KGHDR, CDR2 SFDVKD. The length of the CDR3 is 15 residues. The CDR3 region is CATRGQVLKANVLTF. DNA for the CDR3: TGTGCCACCAGAGGACAGGTACTAAAAGCCAACGTCCTGACTTTC.

The chain couples TRBV24-1 to TRBJ2-1; the match to TRBD2 covers 9 bases. The CDR3 extends over 17 amino acids. Germline CDR1 is KGHDR and CDR2 is SFDVKD. V lost 4 bases to trimming and J lost 8 bases; unmatched junction nucleotides: 14. The CDR3 bases are TGTGCCACCAGTGAAGGTCAGGCGGGAGGGGTTAGGGATGAGCAGTTCTTC. This codes for CATSEGQAGGVRDEQFF.

This clonotype was recorded many times. The genes are TRBV3-1 and TRBJ2-5, with D possibly being TRBD2 (6 bases). The germline V gene has CDR1 LGHDT and CDR2 YNNKEL (reference sequence). The V end lost 2 bases, the J end lost 5 bases, and 21 bases lay between the germline ends. This CDR3 has 17 amino acids. In nucleotides, the CDR3 is TGTGCCAGCAGCCAATTTCCCCGGGAGCACTCCAGGGAGACCCAGTACTTC. Its translation: CASSQFPREHSRETQYF.

This clonotype came up many times. V and J are TRBV7-2 and TRBJ2-7, with 14 bases identical to TRBD2. Germline V lookup: CDR1 SGHTA, CDR2 FQGNSA. The CDR3 totals 16 residues. V shed 5 bases and J 4 bases; nucleotides not matched to a gene: 7. This chain's CDR3 is CASSGPGLAGAYEQYF. For the CDR3, the DNA is TGTGCCAGCAGCGGGCCGGGACTAGCGGGAGCTTACGAGCAGTACTTC.

This clonotype was found many times. The rearrangement links TRBV7-2 to TRBJ2-7, with 9 bases identical to TRBD1. CDR1 is SGHTA and CDR2 is FQGNSA in the germline V gene. V shed 5 bases, J shed 4 bases, and the junction held 3 bases outside the gene matches. This CDR3 contains 13 residues. The CDR3 sequence: CASSDRGDYEQYF. CDR3 nucleotide sequence: TGTGCCAGCAGCGACAGGGGGGATTACGAGCAGTACTTC.

Ten or more counts support this clonotype. The rearrangement links TRBV30 to TRBJ2-2; the D is unclear. The CDR3 covers 14 residues. The germline V and J ends were trimmed by 4 bases and 1 base, with 10 bases remaining between them. In germline, CDR1 is GTSNPN, CDR2 SVGIG (reference sequence). The chain's CDR3 is CAWIQEGNTGELFF. The CDR3 coding sequence is TGTGCCTGGATCCAGGAAGGGAACACCGGGGAGCTGTTTTTT.